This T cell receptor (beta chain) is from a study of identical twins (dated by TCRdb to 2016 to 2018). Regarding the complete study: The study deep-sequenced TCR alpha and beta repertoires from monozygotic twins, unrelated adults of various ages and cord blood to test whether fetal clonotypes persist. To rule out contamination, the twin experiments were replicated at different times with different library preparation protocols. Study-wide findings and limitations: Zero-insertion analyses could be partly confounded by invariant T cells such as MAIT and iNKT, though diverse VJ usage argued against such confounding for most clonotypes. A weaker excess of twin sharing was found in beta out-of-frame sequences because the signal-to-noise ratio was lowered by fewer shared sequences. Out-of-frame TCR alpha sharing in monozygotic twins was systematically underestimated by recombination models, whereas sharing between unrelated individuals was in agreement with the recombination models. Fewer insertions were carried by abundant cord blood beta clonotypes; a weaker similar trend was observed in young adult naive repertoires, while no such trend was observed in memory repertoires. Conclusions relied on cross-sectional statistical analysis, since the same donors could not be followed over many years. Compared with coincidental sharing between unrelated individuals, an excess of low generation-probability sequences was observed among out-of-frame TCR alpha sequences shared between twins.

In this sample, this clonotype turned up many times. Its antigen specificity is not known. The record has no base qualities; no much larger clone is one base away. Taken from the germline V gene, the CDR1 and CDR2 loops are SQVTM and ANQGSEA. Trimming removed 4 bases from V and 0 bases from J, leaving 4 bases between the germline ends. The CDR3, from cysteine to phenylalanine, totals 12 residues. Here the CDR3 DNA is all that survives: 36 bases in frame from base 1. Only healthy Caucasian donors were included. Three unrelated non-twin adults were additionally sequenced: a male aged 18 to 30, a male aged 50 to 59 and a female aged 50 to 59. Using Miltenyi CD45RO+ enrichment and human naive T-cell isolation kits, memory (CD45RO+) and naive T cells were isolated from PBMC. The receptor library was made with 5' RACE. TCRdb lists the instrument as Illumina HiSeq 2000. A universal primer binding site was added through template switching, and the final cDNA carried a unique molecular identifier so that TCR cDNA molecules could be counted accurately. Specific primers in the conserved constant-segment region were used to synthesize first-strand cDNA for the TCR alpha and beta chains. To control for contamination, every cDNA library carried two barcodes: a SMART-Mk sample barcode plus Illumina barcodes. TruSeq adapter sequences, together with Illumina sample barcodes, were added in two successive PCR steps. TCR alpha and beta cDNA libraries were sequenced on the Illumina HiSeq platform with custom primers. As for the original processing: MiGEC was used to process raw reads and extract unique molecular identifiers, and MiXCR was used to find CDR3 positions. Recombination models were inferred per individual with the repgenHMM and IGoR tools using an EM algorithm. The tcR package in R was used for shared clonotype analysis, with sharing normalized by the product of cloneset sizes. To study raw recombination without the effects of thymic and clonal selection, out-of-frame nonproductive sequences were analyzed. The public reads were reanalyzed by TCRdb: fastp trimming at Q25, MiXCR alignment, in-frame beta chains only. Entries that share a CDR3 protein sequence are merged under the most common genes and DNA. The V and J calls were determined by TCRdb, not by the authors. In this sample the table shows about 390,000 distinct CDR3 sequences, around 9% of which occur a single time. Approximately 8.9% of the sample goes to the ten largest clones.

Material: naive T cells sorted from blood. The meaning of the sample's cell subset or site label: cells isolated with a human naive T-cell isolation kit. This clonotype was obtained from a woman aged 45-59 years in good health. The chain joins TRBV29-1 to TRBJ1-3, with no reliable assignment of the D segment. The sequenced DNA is TGCAGCGTTGGGGACTCTGGAAACACCATATATTTT. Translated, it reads CSVGDSGNTIYF.